This is a list of T cell receptor beta chains from one sample in a study of T cell responses to AZD1222 COVID-19 vaccine. Produced via immunoSEQ multiplex PCR; TCRdb's table is partial and in-frame only. The repertoire has approximately 180,000 clones, around 93% of them found once; the top ten carry 1%. The sample consisted of peripheral blood, taken 28 days after the second dose of the MenACWY control vaccine. The receptors come from an adult who received the MenACWY meningococcal vaccine as a control. Each CDR3 is given with its conserved first and last residue. Fields, in order: D gene, V gene, clone size, J gene, CDR3 protein, CDR3 DNA. D genes are given only for firm matches. Rows give clone size only sometimes, using once, few, many, or a class for an expanded clone.

>-|TRBV5-6|few|TRBJ1-1
CASSPAGENTEAFF
TGTGCCAGCAGTCCCGCAGGGGAGAACACTGAAGCTTTCTTT
>-|TRBV3-1/TRBV3-2|-|TRBJ2-2
CASRSGPLTGELFF
TGTGCCAGCAGATCCGGGCCCCTCACCGGGGAGCTGTTTTTT
>-|TRBV5-1|-|TRBJ1-1
CASSLEKEAFF
TGCGCCAGCAGCTTGGAAAAAGAAGCTTTCTTT
>-|TRBV7-9|-|TRBJ1-5
CASSSLFNQPQHF
TGTGCCAGCAGCTCCTTGTTCAATCAGCCCCAGCATTTT
>-|TRBV11-2|-|TRBJ1-2
CASSLDRATRGYTF
TGTGCCAGCAGCTTAGATCGGGCGACCCGGGGCTACACCTTC
>TRBD1|TRBV12-5|-|TRBJ1-3
CASGLGGPDGGNTIYF
TGTGCTAGTGGTCTAGGGGGCCCGGATGGTGGAAACACCATATATTTT
>TRBD1|TRBV7-2|-|TRBJ1-2
CASSLAQGQVYGYTF
TGTGCCAGCAGCTTAGCCCAGGGACAGGTCTATGGCTACACCTTC
>-|TRBV7-2|-|TRBJ2-1
CASSLGGFGRDFYNEQFF
TGTGCCAGCAGCTTAGGGGGGTTCGGTCGAGACTTTTACAATGAGCAGTTCTTC
>-|TRBV6-5|once|TRBJ2-7
CATDRGSGPYEQYF
TGTGCCACCGACAGAGGATCCGGGCCCTACGAGCAGTACTTC
>-|TRBV5-5|-|TRBJ1-5
CASSFAPTEPNQPQHF
TGTGCCAGCAGCTTTGCCCCGACAGAACCCAATCAGCCCCAGCATTTT
>TRBD1|TRBV5-5|-|TRBJ1-6
CASSSDRAGISPLHF
TGTGCCAGCAGCTCGGACAGGGCGGGAATTTCACCCCTCCACTTT
>-|TRBV12-3/TRBV12-4|-|TRBJ2-5
CASSLAETQYF
TGTGCCAGCAGTTTAGCGGAGACCCAGTACTTC
>TRBD1|TRBV28|-|TRBJ1-5
CASSLFFGQGAIQPQHF
TGTGCCAGCAGTTTATTCTTTGGACAGGGGGCGATTCAGCCCCAGCATTTT
>-|TRBV7-2|once|TRBJ2-5
CASSLGQPRQTQYF
TGTGCCAGCAGCCTGGGACAACCCAGGCAGACCCAGTACTTC
>TRBD1|TRBV5-1|-|TRBJ2-5
CASSSGQGIETQYF
TGCGCCAGCAGCTCGGGACAGGGGATCGAGACCCAGTACTTC
>TRBD1|TRBV18|-|TRBJ2-1
CASSPQGAKSYNEQFF
TGTGCCAGCTCACCTCAGGGGGCAAAAAGCTACAATGAGCAGTTCTTC
>-|TRBV10-3|-|TRBJ2-7
CAISELAGSGEQYF
TGTGCCATCAGTGAGTTGGCAGGGTCGGGCGAGCAGTACTTC
>-|TRBV4-1|once|TRBJ1-5
CASSQDLDSYNQPQHF
TGCGCCAGCAGCCAAGATCTCGACAGTTACAATCAGCCCCAGCATTTT
>-|TRBV5-1|-|TRBJ2-2
CASSRGPSNTGELFF
TGCGCCAGCAGTCGGGGGCCGTCGAACACCGGGGAGCTGTTTTTT
>-|TRBV18|-|TRBJ1-2
CASSPRATGVHGYTF
TGTGCCAGCTCACCGAGAGCTACAGGAGTCCATGGCTACACCTTC
>-|TRBV4-1|-|TRBJ1-3
CASSQRWQERGGNTIYF
TGCGCCAGCAGCCAGAGGTGGCAGGAGCGGGGTGGAAACACCATATATTTT
>-|TRBV6-5|-|TRBJ1-1
CASSYSRYTEAFF
TGTGCCAGCAGTTACTCACGGTACACTGAAGCTTTCTTT
>-|TRBV7-3|-|TRBJ1-2
CASSFAGVVNYGYTF
TGTGCCAGCAGCTTCGCGGGGGTGGTGAACTATGGCTACACCTTC
>-|TRBV14|-|TRBJ2-2
CASSQETRTGELFF
TGTGCCAGCAGCCAAGAAACTCGCACCGGGGAGCTGTTTTTT
>-|TRBV10-3|-|TRBJ1-2
CAIMSGEGGYTF
TGTGCCATCATGTCAGGGGAGGGTGGCTACACCTTC
>-|TRBV28|-|TRBJ1-1
CASSLVAPGATEAFF
TGTGCCAGCAGTTTAGTGGCCCCAGGGGCCACTGAAGCTTTCTTT
>-|TRBV4-2|-|TRBJ2-1
CASSQESGKSHEQFF
TGTGCCAGCAGCCAAGAATCGGGGAAGTCCCATGAGCAGTTCTTC
>TRBD1|TRBV19|-|TRBJ1-5
CASSRDRGSNQPQHF
TGTGCCAGTAGTAGGGACAGGGGGTCTAATCAGCCCCAGCATTTT
>TRBD1|TRBV3-1/TRBV3-2|-|TRBJ1-2
CASSQRMGQGGGYTF
TGTGCCAGCAGCCAACGTATGGGACAGGGAGGTGGCTACACCTTC
>TRBD2|TRBV14|-|TRBJ2-1
CASSPGLVYNEQFF
TGTGCCAGCAGCCCAGGACTAGTGTACAATGAGCAGTTCTTC
>-|TRBV7-2|-|TRBJ2-7
CASSLPATYEQYF
TGTGCCAGCAGCTTACCGGCCACCTACGAGCAGTACTTC
>TRBD1|TRBV18|-|TRBJ1-1
CASSPPQGGETEAFF
TGTGCCAGCTCACCACCCCAGGGGGGCGAGACTGAAGCTTTCTTT
>-|TRBV6-9|-|TRBJ1-6
CASNTSPEGNSPLHF
TGTGCCAGCAACACCAGCCCAGAGGGAAATTCACCCCTCCACTTT
>-|TRBV5-1|-|TRBJ2-5
CASSLGTEQETQYF
TGCGCCAGCAGCTTGGGGACAGAACAAGAGACCCAGTACTTC
>TRBD2|TRBV3-1/TRBV3-2|-|TRBJ2-1
CASSQDLLNKRGWYNEQFF
TGTGCCAGCAGCCAAGACCTCTTAAACAAGCGGGGTTGGTACAATGAGCAGTTCTTC
>TRBD2|TRBV3-1/TRBV3-2|-|TRBJ2-2
CASSLPGLAGGSGELFF
TGTGCCAGCAGCCTACCGGGACTAGCGGGGGGGTCCGGGGAGCTGTTTTTT
>TRBD2|TRBV18|-|TRBJ2-5
CASSPPSGGRQTQYF
TGTGCCAGCTCACCACCTAGCGGGGGAAGGCAGACCCAGTACTTC
>-|TRBV7-2|-|TRBJ2-2
CASSSAFRNTGELFF
TGTGCCAGCAGCTCAGCCTTCCGGAACACCGGGGAGCTGTTTTTT